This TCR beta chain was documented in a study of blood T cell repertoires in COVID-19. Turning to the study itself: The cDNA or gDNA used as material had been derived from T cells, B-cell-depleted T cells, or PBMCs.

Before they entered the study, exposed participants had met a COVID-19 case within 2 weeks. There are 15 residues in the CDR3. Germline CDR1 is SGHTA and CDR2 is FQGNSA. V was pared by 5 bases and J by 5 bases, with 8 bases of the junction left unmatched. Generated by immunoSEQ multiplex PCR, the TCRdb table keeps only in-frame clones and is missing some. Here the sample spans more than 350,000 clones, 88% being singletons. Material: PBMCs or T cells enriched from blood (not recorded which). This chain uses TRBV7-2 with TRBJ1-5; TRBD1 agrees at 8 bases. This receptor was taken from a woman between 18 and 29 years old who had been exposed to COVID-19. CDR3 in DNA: TGTGCCAGCAGCCCAGGGACAGGTGGGTATCAGCCCCAGCATTTT. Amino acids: CASSPGTGGYQPQHF.